The clone carrying this T cell receptor beta chain was counted at least ten times. This entry belongs to a study of T cells after yellow fever vaccination. The study, taken as a whole, reports: Almost no vaccine-responding clonotypes were detectable in day 0 sorted memory subsets.

A universal primer site and UMIs were added as TCR cDNA was made by 5'RACE template switching. TCRdb recomputed calls from the 5' RACE reads with MiXCR, one row per CDR3 protein. Among approximately 34,000 distinct CDR3 sequences, less than 8% were seen once, and the ten largest hold roughly 22%. The V segment lost 5 bases and the J segment 0 bases; nucleotides outside the gene matches: 10. The germline gives CDR1 SEHNR, CDR2 FQNEAQ (reference sequence). This CDR3 contains 17 residues. This clonotype was obtained from a man aged 18 to 30 who received the YFV17D yellow fever vaccine. Material: PBMCs, either bulk or a sorted T-cell subset (CD4+, CD8+, memory, or dextramer-sorted; not recorded which), obtained on the day of the first yellow fever vaccination. The chain is built from TRBV7-9 and TRBJ2-1; 7 bases align to TRBD2. The CDR3 sequence: CASSKISAGPSYNEQFF. For the CDR3, the DNA is TGTGCCAGCAGCAAGATATCAGCGGGGCCCTCCTACAATGAGCAGTTCTTC.